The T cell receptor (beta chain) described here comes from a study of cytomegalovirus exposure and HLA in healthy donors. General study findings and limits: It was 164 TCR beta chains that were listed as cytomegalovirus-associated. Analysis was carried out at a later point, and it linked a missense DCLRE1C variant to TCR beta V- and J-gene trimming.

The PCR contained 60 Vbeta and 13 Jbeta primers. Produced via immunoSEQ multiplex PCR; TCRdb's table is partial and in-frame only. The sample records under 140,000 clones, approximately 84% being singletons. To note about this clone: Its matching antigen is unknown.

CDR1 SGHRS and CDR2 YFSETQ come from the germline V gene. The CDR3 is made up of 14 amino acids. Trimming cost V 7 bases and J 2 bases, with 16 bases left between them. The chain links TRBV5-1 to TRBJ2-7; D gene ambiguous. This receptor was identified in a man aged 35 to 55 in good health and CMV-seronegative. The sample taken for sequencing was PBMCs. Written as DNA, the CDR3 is TGCGCCAGCTCCAAAGAGAGTGTTGCCTACGAGCAGTACTTC. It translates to CASSKESVAYEQYF.